These 15 T cell receptor beta chains share one sample of origin, sequenced in a study of OX40 agonist ivuxolimab in advanced cancers. Only in-frame clones appear in the TCRdb table, and some are missing; sequencing was by immunoSEQ multiplex PCR. The sample gives 60,000 to 70,000 clones, about four fifths of which show up once; 1% to 1.5% is in the top ten. This specimen consisted of CD4+ or CD8+ T cells sorted from blood, obtained in a trial of the OX40 agonist ivuxolimab. These TCRs come from an adult with an advanced solid tumor such as melanoma, head and neck, liver or kidney cancer.

The chain couples TRBV5-6 to TRBJ1-1; D not resolved. CDR1 and CDR2 from the germline V gene are SGHDT and YYEEEE. CDR3 length: 15 amino acids. V shed 0 bases and J shed 5 bases, with 14 bases lying between them. CDR3 sequence reads: CASSLAPGLETEAFF. The CDR3 DNA follows: TGTGCCAGCAGCTTGGCCCCCGGGTTGGAGACTGAAGCTTTCTTT.

The chain has TRBV6-6 and TRBJ1-5; 9 positions agree with TRBD1. CDR1 and CDR2 from the germline V gene are MNHNY and SVGAGI (reference sequence). The CDR3 is made up of 15 amino acids. The junction had 12 bases not matched to a gene; V was cut back by 8 bases and J by 7 bases. CDR3 sequence reads: CASLAGTGKNQPQHF. CDR3 DNA: TGTGCCAGCTTAGCAGGGACAGGGAAAAACCAGCCCCAGCATTTT.

The chain combines TRBV2 with TRBJ2-7; 7 bases fit TRBD2. Germline CDR1 is SNHLY and CDR2 is FYNNEI. The CDR3 spans 11 residues. V trimming: 8 bases; J trimming: 3 bases; junction bases outside the gene matches: 1. CDR3 protein: CASGGGYEQYF. The CDR3 region has the DNA TGTGCCAGCGGGGGGGGCTACGAGCAGTACTTC.

This clone appeared a single time. The chain combines TRBV18 with TRBJ1-1, with unresolved D. V shed 2 bases and J shed 3 bases, with 13 bases lying between them. Germline V gives CDR1 KGHSH, CDR2 LQKENI. The CDR3 is made up of 15 amino acids. The CDR3 sequence: CASSPIAERDTEAFF. In nucleotides, the CDR3 is TGTGCCAGCTCACCAATAGCAGAGAGGGACACTGAAGCTTTCTTT.

A few counts support this clone. The chain has TRBV11-2 and TRBJ2-3; the match to TRBD2 covers 14 bases. Germline V gene data show CDR1 as SGHAT and CDR2 as FQNNGV. With V trimmed by 5 bases and J by 7 bases, 11 bases remained unmatched. The CDR3 has 17 amino acids. In nucleotides, the CDR3 is TGTGCCAGCAGCCCTCTACCGGGACTAGCGGGGGAGAATACGCAGTATTTT. This gives the protein CASSPLPGLAGENTQYF. The full variable domain, in which reference TRBV11-2 and TRBJ2-3 provide the parts outside the CDR3, is EAGVAQSPRYKIIEKRQSVAFWCNPISGHATLYWYQQILGQGPKLLIQFQNNGVVDDSQLPKDRFSAERLKGVDSTLKIQPAKLEDSAVYLCASSPLPGLAGENTQYFGPGTRLTVL.

V is TRBV15 and J is TRBJ2-5; either TRBD1 or TRBD2 may supply D (6 bases each). V was shortened by 6 bases and J by 3 bases, with 8 bases between the two germline ends. The CDR3 contains 12 residues. CDR1 and CDR2 (germline): LNHNV, YYDKDF (reference sequence). CDR3 sequence reads: CATRGGEETQYF. In DNA, the CDR3 is TGTGCCACCAGGGGGGGCGAAGAGACCCAGTACTTC.

The V call is TRBV5-1, the J call TRBJ1-4, with D uncertain. The CDR3 sequence is 15 residues long. V was shortened by 3 bases and J by 0 bases, with 9 bases between the two germline ends. The germline V gene encodes CDR1 SGHRS and CDR2 YFSETQ. As DNA, the CDR3 is TGCGCCAGCAGCTCGGCAGGAGCAACTAATGAAAAACTGTTTTTT. This codes for CASSSAGATNEKLFF.

This rearrangement joins TRBV6-1 to TRBJ2-5, with D perhaps assigned TRBD1 or TRBD2 (5 bases each). The germline V gene encodes CDR1 MNHNS and CDR2 SASEGT. V was cut by 8 bases and J by 4 bases, with 11 bases left in between. The CDR3 runs to 12 residues. This CDR3 reads CASFTGLETQYF. CDR3 nucleotides: TGTGCCAGCTTCACGGGGCTAGAGACCCAGTACTTC.

The chain joins TRBV4-2 to TRBJ2-7; TRBD1 aligns across 9 bases. Germline CDR1 LGHNA, CDR2 YNFKEQ. The CDR3 length is 15 residues. V shed 4 bases and J 5 bases; nucleotides not matched to a gene: 9. The CDR3 nucleotides are TGTGCCAGCAGCCTAGCCGGGACAGGGTACCACGAGCAGTACTTC. Translation: CASSLAGTGYHEQYF.

The chain employs TRBV4-2 and TRBJ1-1; a possible D gene is TRBD1 (5 bases). Trimming cost V 5 bases and J 2 bases, with 12 bases left between them. Germline CDR1 reads LGHNA; CDR2 reads YNFKEQ. The CDR3 covers 14 residues. The CDR3 region is CASSSSRENTEAFF. Here the CDR3 DNA reads TGTGCCAGCAGCTCATCCAGGGAAAACACTGAAGCTTTCTTT.

J is TRBJ1-2 and V is TRBV6-1; the D gene is possibly TRBD1 (5 bases). With 3 bases removed from V and 2 bases from J, the gap between germline ends came to 7 bases. CDR3 size: 13 residues. Germline V gives CDR1 MNHNS, CDR2 SASEGT. The CDR3 DNA reads TGTGCCAGCAGTGATGCAGGGAACTATGGCTACACCTTC. It translates to CASSDAGNYGYTF.

J is TRBJ1-3 and V is TRBV7-9; no definite D call. The V end was cut by 5 bases, the J end by 4 bases, with 9 bases between. CDR1 is SEHNR, CDR2 FQNEAQ, per germline (reference sequence). This CDR3 is 13 amino acids long. For the CDR3, the DNA is TGTGCCAGCAGCGACCAACGGGGAAACACCATATATTTT. This encodes CASSDQRGNTIYF.

This clone was counted a few times. The chain links TRBV12-5 to TRBJ1-5, with TRBD1 as a possible D gene (6 bases). The V end lost 2 bases, the J end lost 1 base, and 18 bases lay between the germline ends. The germline V gene encodes CDR1 LGHNT and CDR2 FRNRAP. The CDR3 spans 18 residues. Written as DNA, the CDR3 is TGTGCTAGTGGTTTGAAGTCAGGGGCTGAGAGGAGCAATCAGCCCCAGCATTTT. Protein product: CASGLKSGAERSNQPQHF. The full variable domain, rest sourced from reference TRBV12-5 and TRBJ1-5, is DARVTQTPRHKVTEMGQEVTMRCQPILGHNTVFWYRQTMMQGLELLAYFRNRAPLDDSGMPKDRFSAEMPDATLATLKIQPSEPRDSAVYFCASGLKSGAERSNQPQHFGDGTRLSIL.

The rearrangement joins TRBV5-6 to TRBJ2-2; 7 bases fit TRBD2. V was pared by 3 bases and J by 0 bases, with 2 bases of the junction left unmatched. Germline-derived CDR1 and CDR2 are SGHDT and YYEEEE. The CDR3 spans 15 residues. The chain's CDR3 is CASSWDYANTGELFF. Written as DNA, the CDR3 is TGTGCCAGCAGCTGGGACTATGCGAACACCGGGGAGCTGTTTTTT.

This sequence joins TRBV12-5 and TRBJ1-2, with D possibly matching TRBD1 (5 bases). Trimming took off 4 bases at V and 4 bases at J, with 16 bases between the two ends. Per germline, CDR1 LGHNT and CDR2 FRNRAP. This CDR3 region has 15 residues. Here the CDR3 DNA reads TGTGCTAGTGGTTCAGCCCTGGGACCGCGCTATGGCTACACCTTC. It is translated as CASGSALGPRYGYTF. Based on the CDR3 plus reference TRBV12-5 and TRBJ1-2, the full variable domain is DARVTQTPRHKVTEMGQEVTMRCQPILGHNTVFWYRQTMMQGLELLAYFRNRAPLDDSGMPKDRFSAEMPDATLATLKIQPSEPRDSAVYFCASGSALGPRYGYTFGSGTRLTVV.